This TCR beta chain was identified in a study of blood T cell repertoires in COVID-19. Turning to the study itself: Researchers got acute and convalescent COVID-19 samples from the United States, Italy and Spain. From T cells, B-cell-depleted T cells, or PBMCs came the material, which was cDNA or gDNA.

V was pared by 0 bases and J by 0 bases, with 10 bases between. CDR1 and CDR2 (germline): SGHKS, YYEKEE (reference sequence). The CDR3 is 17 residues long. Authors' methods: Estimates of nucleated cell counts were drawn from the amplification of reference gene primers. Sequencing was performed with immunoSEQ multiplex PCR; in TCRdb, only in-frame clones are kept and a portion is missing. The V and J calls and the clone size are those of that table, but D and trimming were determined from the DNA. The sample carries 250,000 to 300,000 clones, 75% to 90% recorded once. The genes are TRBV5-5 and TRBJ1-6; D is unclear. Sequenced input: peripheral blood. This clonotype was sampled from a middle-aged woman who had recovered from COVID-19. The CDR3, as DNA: TGTGCCAGCAGCTTGGCCGGGAGTAGCTCCTATAATTCACCCCTCCACTTT. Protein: CASSLAGSSSYNSPLHF.